The 25 T cell receptor beta chains presented below share a single source sample, sequenced in a study of cytomegalovirus exposure and HLA in healthy donors. Profiling relied on immunoSEQ multiplex PCR, and the TCRdb table lists in-frame clones only, not all of them. The table includes 100,000 to 150,000 clones, 85% to 90% detected once. The material sequenced was PBMCs. These receptors were collected from a woman under 30 in good health and CMV-seronegative.

The chain is built from TRBV19 and TRBJ2-1; 10 bases are shared with TRBD2. Trimming removed 6 bases from V and 5 bases from J; junction bases left unmatched: 7. CDR1 and CDR2 (germline): LNHDA, SQIVND (reference sequence). The length of the CDR3 is 15 residues. In nucleotides, the CDR3 is TGTGCCAGTAGGGCTAGCGGGGGCTATAACAATGAGCAGTTCTTC. Encoded protein: CASRASGGYNNEQFF.

This rearrangement joins TRBV19 to TRBJ1-2, with D possibly matching TRBD1 (6 bases). The germline CDR1 and CDR2 sequences are LNHDA and SQIVND (reference sequence). Between the trimmed V and J ends, which lost 5 bases and 6 bases, there was a span of 16 bases. This CDR3 is 14 amino acids long. This CDR3 is CASSAQGKIHGYTF. The CDR3 DNA follows: TGTGCCAGTAGTGCCCAGGGGAAGATCCATGGCTACACCTTC.

The CDR3 DNA reads as TGCGCCAGCAGTCAATGGAGGTCTAAAAGTAAAAACATTCAGTACTTC. Amino acid sequence: CASSQWRSKSKNIQYF. The V gene is TRBV23-1, the J gene TRBJ2-4, with a possible D match to TRBD2 (5 bases). TRBV23-1 is treated as an ORF (open reading frame) with a function not yet certain. Trimming removed 1 base at V and 4 bases at J, with 14 bases between. CDR3 size: 16 residues.

This rearrangement joins TRBV30 to TRBJ2-1; TRBD2 matches at 11 bases. V trimming: 2 bases; J trimming: 10 bases; junction bases outside the gene matches: 7. The CDR3 spans 14 residues. Germline CDR1 GTSNPN, CDR2 SVGIG (reference sequence). The DNA for the CDR3 is TGTGCCTGGAGTCCCAGGGCTAGCGGGGGGGAGCAGTTCTTC. As protein: CAWSPRASGGEQFF.

The chain carries TRBV19 and TRBJ1-2; 8 bases line up with TRBD1. The CDR3 is made up of 14 amino acids. The germline gives CDR1 LNHDA, CDR2 SQIVND (reference sequence). V shed 3 bases and J 4 bases; nucleotides not matched to a gene: 4. The CDR3 reads CASSIGDRGYGYTF. CDR3 coding DNA: TGTGCCAGTAGTATTGGAGACAGGGGCTATGGCTACACCTTC.

The chain joins TRBV6-6 to TRBJ1-2, with D hard to call. The CDR3 is 15 residues long. CDR1 and CDR2 (germline): MNHNY, SVGAGI (reference sequence). Trimming removed 7 bases at V and 6 bases at J, with 21 bases between. The CDR3: CASTQGGSRFDGYTF. The CDR3 DNA reads TGTGCCAGCACTCAAGGAGGGTCCCGATTTGATGGCTACACCTTC.

This CDR3 reads CASSVDRQKGFHTQYF. The CDR3 region has the DNA TGTGCCAGTAGTGTCGACCGACAGAAAGGATTCCATACGCAGTATTTT. V and J are TRBV19 and TRBJ2-3; D is perhaps TRBD1 (5 bases). This CDR3 contains 16 residues. The V end was cut by 5 bases, the J end by 7 bases, with 22 bases between. Germline V gene sequence: CDR1 LNHDA, CDR2 SQIVND (reference sequence). The complete variable domain, with remaining parts taken from reference TRBV19 and TRBJ2-3, reads DGGITQSPKYLFRKEGQNVTLSCEQNLNHDAMYWYRQDPGQGLRLIYYSQIVNDFQKGDIAEGYSVSREKKESFPLTVTSAQKNPTAFYLCASSVDRQKGFHTQYFGPGTRLTVL.

The chain employs TRBV6-4 and TRBJ1-1, with D possibly TRBD1 on 5 matching bases. Germline values: CDR1 MRHNA, CDR2 SNTAGT. The CDR3 covers 13 residues. V was shortened by 6 bases and J by 0 bases, with 8 bases between the two germline ends. CDR3 DNA sequence: TGTGCCAGCAGCAGACAGATGAACACTGAAGCTTTCTTT. Encoded protein: CASSRQMNTEAFF.

The V call is TRBV13, the J call TRBJ2-7; TRBD1 might be the D (5 bases). The germline V gene has CDR1 PRHDT and CDR2 FYEKMQ (reference sequence). The V end was cut by 1 base, the J end by 6 bases, with 10 bases between. This CDR3 comprises 13 residues. The CDR3 DNA sequence: TGTGCCAGCAGCTTAGTCCCGCAGGGCGAGCAGTACTTC. It is translated as CASSLVPQGEQYF.

This clone was seen a single time. The chain carries TRBV5-1 and TRBJ1-2; 8 bases agree with TRBD1. J lost 4 bases, V lost 3 bases, and 5 bases had no gene match. The germline gives CDR1 SGHRS, CDR2 YFSETQ. The CDR3 covers 14 residues. CDR3 nucleotide sequence: TGCGCCAGCAGCTGGGGACAGGACCGCTATGGCTACACCTTC. It encodes CASSWGQDRYGYTF.

V and J are TRBV9 and TRBJ2-1; unclear D gene. With 4 bases removed from V and 6 bases from J, the gap between germline ends came to 5 bases. The CDR3 is 11 amino acids. Germline values: CDR1 SGDLS, CDR2 YYNGEE. CDR3 sequence reads: CASSTLNEQFF. CDR3 bases: TGTGCCAGCAGCACTCTCAATGAGCAGTTCTTC.

This clone came up once. CDR3 in amino acids: CAWSVGGTYEQYF. The CDR3 DNA sequence: TGTGCCTGGAGTGTCGGGGGGACCTACGAGCAGTACTTC. The chain couples TRBV30 to TRBJ2-7; the match to TRBD2 covers 7 bases. V gave up 0 bases and J gave up 2 bases; unmatched junction bases: 1. CDR1 and CDR2 from the germline V gene are GTSNPN and SVGIG (reference sequence). The CDR3 has 13 amino acids. Based on the CDR3 plus reference TRBV30 and TRBJ2-7, the full variable domain is SQTIHQWPATLVQPVGSPLSLECTVEGTSNPNLYWYRQAAGRGLQLLFYSVGIGQISSEVPQNLSASRPQDRQFILSSKKLLLSDSGFYLCAWSVGGTYEQYFGPGTRLTVT.

The J gene is TRBJ1-1, the V gene TRBV6-1; D is ambiguous. The germline V and J ends were trimmed by 3 bases and 3 bases, with 11 bases remaining between them. In germline, CDR1 is MNHNS, CDR2 SASEGT. The CDR3 has 14 residues. Here the CDR3 reads CASSEVLEDTEAFF. The DNA for the CDR3 is TGTGCCAGCAGTGAGGTGTTGGAGGACACTGAAGCTTTCTTT.

This chain uses TRBV6-5 with TRBJ1-2; tentatively, D is TRBD1 (5 bases). Germline CDR1 reads MNHEY; CDR2 reads SVGAGI. This CDR3 region has 12 residues. Trimming shortened V by 4 bases and J by 6 bases, and 9 bases separated the two germline ends. The CDR3 sequence: CASSSLRDGYTF. CDR3 nucleotides: TGTGCCAGCAGTTCCCTCAGGGATGGCTACACCTTC.

This clone was counted a few times. V is TRBV28 and J is TRBJ1-2, with a tentative D call TRBD1 (5 bases). The V gene lost 2 bases and the J gene lost 6 bases, with 13 bases spanning the gap. The CDR3 has 14 amino acids. Germline lookup yields CDR1 MDHEN and CDR2 SYDVKM. The CDR3 is CASSLGARAHGYTF. DNA for the CDR3: TGTGCCAGCAGTTTAGGGGCCCGGGCTCATGGCTACACCTTC.

This chain joins TRBV2 and TRBJ1-2; 8 bases agree with TRBD1. The trim removed 6 bases at V and 8 bases at J, leaving 11 bases unmatched. Germline V gene lookup returns CDR1 SNHLY and CDR2 FYNNEI. This CDR3 has 14 residues. The CDR3 reads CASSLTQGGSGYTF. CDR3 nucleotides: TGTGCCAGCAGCTTGACACAGGGGGGATCCGGCTACACCTTC.

The chain uses TRBV2 and TRBJ1-3; 8 nucleotides match TRBD1. The V gene's germline CDR1 is SNHLY and CDR2 FYNNEI. V lost 1 base and J lost 2; bases outside the gene matches: 10. The CDR3 sequence is 18 residues long. DNA of the CDR3: TGTGCCAGCAGTGAAGTGGGACAGGTATGGGACCCTGGAAACACCATATATTTT. Encoded protein: CASSEVGQVWDPGNTIYF.

The chain is built from TRBV6-6 and TRBJ2-7; D gene ambiguous. Trimming stripped 4 bases from V and 3 bases from J, with 10 bases between. Germline V lookup: CDR1 MNHNY, CDR2 SVGAGI (reference sequence). CDR3 length: 13 residues. In nucleotides, the CDR3 is TGTGCCAGCAGTTCCCTCAGCGTCTACGAGCAGTACTTC. Translated: CASSSLSVYEQYF.

The genes are TRBV5-1 and TRBJ1-3, with 7 positions matching TRBD1. Germline V lookup: CDR1 SGHRS, CDR2 YFSETQ. CDR3 length equals 15 residues. J was trimmed by 2 bases and V by 0 bases; bases with no gene match: 2. The CDR3 sequence is CASSLDRGPGNTIYF. CDR3 bases: TGCGCCAGCAGCTTGGACAGGGGACCTGGAAACACCATATATTTT.

The chain has TRBV18 and TRBJ2-3, with D unclear. The CDR3 is made up of 12 amino acids. Looked up from germline, CDR1 is KGHSH and CDR2 is LQKENI. Trimming cost V 4 bases and J 5 bases, with 7 bases left between them. The CDR3 coding sequence is TGTGCCAGCTCACACAACGTAGATACGCAGTATTTT. Translation: CASSHNVDTQYF.

The genes are TRBV28 and TRBJ2-5, with D uncertain. Trimming removed 2 bases from V and 5 bases from J, with 6 bases in between. The CDR3 covers 12 residues. From germline, CDR1 is MDHEN and CDR2 SYDVKM. The CDR3 DNA sequence: TGTGCCAGCAGTTTACTCGGGGAGACCCAGTACTTC. This translates into CASSLLGETQYF.

The V and J genes are TRBV11-2 and TRBJ2-7; D uncertain. The CDR3 spans 14 residues. The germline CDR1 and CDR2 sequences are SGHAT and FQNNGV. The ends were cut back, 0 bases at V and 1 base at J, with 7 bases in the middle. Here the CDR3 DNA reads TGTGCCAGCAGCTTAGATATGCAGTCCTACGAGCAGTACTTC. It encodes CASSLDMQSYEQYF.

V gene TRBV4-1 combines with J gene TRBJ2-3; maybe TRBD1 (7 bases). Germline CDR1 and CDR2: MGHRA and YSYEKL. This CDR3 contains 16 residues. V lost 8 bases and J 7 bases, leaving 25 bases between the germline ends. CDR3 DNA sequence: TGCGCCAGCGTTGGGGTAGAGACAGGGCGGGGTAATACGCAGTATTTT. Amino acid sequence: CASVGVETGRGNTQYF.

J is TRBJ1-1 and V is TRBV25-1; D perhaps matches TRBD1 (5 bases). Germline CDR1 MGHDK, CDR2 SYGVNS. CDR3 length: 13 residues. Deletions cut 9 bases from V and 5 bases from J, with 16 bases between. CDR3 protein: CASGAGGTTEAFF. CDR3 coding DNA: TGTGCCAGTGGAGCGGGGGGTACGACTGAAGCTTTCTTT.

The CDR3 reads CASSLGAAGDPSYEQYF. DNA for the CDR3: TGTGCCAGCAGCTTAGGAGCGGCGGGAGACCCTAGCTACGAGCAGTACTTC. This chain links TRBV7-8 with TRBJ2-7; 7 bases map to TRBD2. Germline-derived CDR1 and CDR2 are SGHVS and FQNEAQ. V gave up 1 base and J gave up 3 bases; unmatched junction bases: 12. CDR3 size: 17 residues.